A selection of T cell receptor beta chains follows, all from one sample in a study of blood T cell repertoires in COVID-19. Only in-frame clones appear in the TCRdb table, and some are missing; sequencing was by immunoSEQ multiplex PCR. Among about 190,000 clones listed, about four fifths were seen once. Sequencing input: peripheral blood. All receptors derive from a man between 60 and 70 years old with acute or convalescent COVID-19. CDR3s include the opening cysteine and the closing phenylalanine or tryptophan. Fields, in order: V gene, clone size, J gene, D gene, CDR3 protein, CDR3 DNA. A D gene is named only where the DNA matches it firmly. Part of the rows lack a size; the others show once, few, many or a class for expanded clones.

TRBV23-1	.	TRBJ2-7	TRBD1	CASSQSTDRGPYEQYF	TGCGCCAGCAGTCAATCTACGGACAGGGGGCCCTACGAGCAGTACTTC
TRBV19	.	TRBJ2-5	.	CASSRGQQETQYF	TGTGCCAGTAGCCGAGGGCAGCAAGAGACCCAGTACTTC
TRBV4-1	.	TRBJ1-3	TRBD1	CASSQDGTGFGGFRRNTIYF	TGCGCCAGCAGCCAAGACGGGACAGGGTTTGGAGGGTTCAGGAGAAACACCATATATTTT
TRBV10-3	.	TRBJ2-1	TRBD2	CAISDRASGRAERNYNEQFF	TGTGCCATCAGTGATAGGGCTAGCGGGAGGGCGGAGAGGAACTACAATGAGCAGTTCTTC
TRBV19	.	TRBJ1-6	.	CASSAGYSPSSYNSPLHF	TGTGCCAGTAGTGCGGGCTATTCCCCAAGCTCCTATAATTCACCCCTCCACTTT
TRBV13	.	TRBJ1-5	TRBD1	CASSFRQGGNQPQHF	TGTGCCAGCAGCTTTCGACAGGGGGGCAATCAGCCCCAGCATTTT
TRBV5-1	.	TRBJ2-7	TRBD2	CASSLGSGGHYEQYF	TGCGCCAGCAGCTTGGGTAGCGGGGGACACTACGAGCAGTACTTC
TRBV6-5	few	TRBJ2-1	TRBD2	CASSWREGVGNEQFF	TGTGCCAGCAGTTGGCGGGAGGGGGTCGGGAATGAGCAGTTCTTC
TRBV6-5	.	TRBJ2-3	TRBD2	CASSSRGGPTDTQYF	TGTGCCAGCAGTTCGCGGGGGGGCCCCACAGATACGCAGTATTTT
TRBV24-1	many	TRBJ2-5	TRBD1	CATSDAGTEETQYF	TGTGCCACCAGTGATGCCGGGACAGAAGAGACCCAGTACTTC